These 15 T cell receptor beta chains were sequenced from one sample in a study of blood T cell repertoires in COVID-19. Libraries were prepared by immunoSEQ multiplex PCR; TCRdb keeps only in-frame clonotypes and omits some of them. This sample has about 80,000 clones, with less than 90% found just once. Specimen: peripheral blood. The source of these receptors is a man aged 50 or older with acute or convalescent COVID-19.

The J gene is TRBJ1-6, the V gene TRBV7-2, with TRBD1 identical over 7 bases. This CDR3 spans 13 amino acids. CDR1 and CDR2 (germline): SGHTA, FQGNSA. With V trimmed by 5 bases and J by 8 bases, 3 bases remained unmatched. CDR3 residues: CASSRQGDSPLHF. The DNA of the CDR3 is TGTGCCAGCAGCCGACAGGGCGATTCACCCCTCCACTTT. The full variable domain, its missing parts supplied by reference TRBV7-2 and TRBJ1-6, is GAGVSQSPSNKVTEKGKDVELRCDPISGHTALYWYRQSLGQGLEFLIYFQGNSAPDKSGLPSDRFSAERTGGSVSTLTIQRTQQEDSAVYLCASSRQGDSPLHFGNGTRLTVT.

The genes are TRBV7-9 and TRBJ2-7; a weak D match, TRBD2 (6 bases). CDR1 and CDR2 from the germline V gene are SEHNR and FQNEAQ (reference sequence). The CDR3 is 15 amino acids. V was pared by 7 bases and J by 5 bases, with 21 bases between. CDR3 protein: CASNFLGGVRDEQYF. The CDR3 nucleotides are TGTGCCAGCAACTTCTTGGGGGGTGTCAGGGACGAGCAGTACTTC. The complete variable domain, with remaining parts taken from reference TRBV7-9 and TRBJ2-7, reads DTGVSQNPRHKITKRGQNVTFRCDPISEHNRLYWYRQTLGQGPEFLTYFQNEAQLEKSRLLSDRFSAERPKGSFSTLEIQRTEQGDSAMYLCASNFLGGVRDEQYFGPGTRLTVT.

This rearrangement joins TRBV24-1 to TRBJ2-1; TRBD2 agrees at 9 bases. The ends lost 3 bases at V and 3 bases at J; junction bases unmatched: 5. The CDR3 has 16 amino acids. The germline V gene has CDR1 KGHDR and CDR2 SFDVKD. The CDR3 loop is CATSDVAGALYNEQFF. The CDR3, as DNA: TGTGCCACCAGTGATGTAGCGGGGGCCCTCTACAATGAGCAGTTCTTC.

The gene calls are TRBV28 and TRBJ1-6, with 7 nucleotides matching TRBD1. Germline lookup yields CDR1 MDHEN and CDR2 SYDVKM. CDR3 length equals 16 residues. The ends lost 5 bases at V and 10 bases at J; junction bases unmatched: 14. The CDR3 here is CASSAPGGGAGSPLHF. The DNA of the CDR3 is TGTGCCAGCAGTGCTCCGGGAGGGGGCGCAGGATCACCCCTCCACTTT.

J is TRBJ2-1 and V is TRBV12-3 or TRBV12-4; possible D gene TRBD2, 6 bases. The CDR3 is 11 amino acids. With 7 bases removed from V and 8 bases from J, the gap between germline ends came to 9 bases. This CDR3 is CASMGGHEQFF. CDR3 nucleotide sequence: TGTGCCAGCATGGGAGGTCATGAGCAGTTCTTC.

The CDR3 reads CASTGHGNQPQHF. The CDR3 coding sequence is TGTGCCAGCACCGGACACGGCAATCAGCCCCAGCATTTT. The chain joins TRBV12-3 or TRBV12-4 to TRBJ1-5; a possible D gene is TRBD1 (5 bases). V was pared by 7 bases and J by 2 bases, with 9 bases between. The CDR3 extends over 13 amino acids.

For this clone: One junction end disagrees with the germline gene, perhaps due to a read error. CDR3 loop: CASSQRLAGVYSEQFF. Written as DNA, the CDR3 is TGCGCCAGCAGCCAAAGGCTAGCGGGGGTTTACAGTGAGCAGTTCTTC. J is TRBJ2-1 and V is TRBV4-3; 10 positions agree with TRBD2. Germline assignment: CDR1 LGHNA and CDR2 YSLEER. The CDR3 contains 16 residues.

The V call is TRBV30, the J call TRBJ1-1; D uncertain. V was pared by 1 base and J by 0 bases, with 12 bases between. Per germline, CDR1 GTSNPN and CDR2 SVGIG (reference sequence). This CDR3 contains 15 residues. The CDR3, as DNA: TGTGCCTGGAGTGCCCGGGGAGTGTTGAACACTGAAGCTTTCTTT. Translating it yields CAWSARGVLNTEAFF. Full variable domain (rest looked up from reference TRBV30 and TRBJ1-1): SQTIHQWPATLVQPVGSPLSLECTVEGTSNPNLYWYRQAAGRGLQLLFYSVGIGQISSEVPQNLSASRPQDRQFILSSKKLLLSDSGFYLCAWSARGVLNTEAFFGQGTRLTVV.

The V and J genes are TRBV25-1 and TRBJ1-4, with D possibly being TRBD1 (5 bases). The CDR3 has 13 amino acids. V shed 8 bases and J shed 3 bases, with 10 bases lying between them. CDR1 MGHDK and CDR2 SYGVNS come from the germline V gene. CDR3 sequence (DNA): TGTGCCAGCCCCCGACAGTCTAATGAAAAACTGTTTTTT. It translates to CASPRQSNEKLFF.

The chain carries TRBV19 and TRBJ2-1; D possibly corresponds to TRBD1 (5 bases). CDR3 length: 15 residues. Between the trimmed V and J ends, which lost 1 base and 0 bases, there was a span of 7 bases. In germline, CDR1 is LNHDA, CDR2 SQIVND (reference sequence). The CDR3: CASSIGGRSYNEQFF. The CDR3 DNA follows: TGTGCCAGTAGTATAGGGGGCCGCTCCTACAATGAGCAGTTCTTC.

V gene TRBV18 combines with J gene TRBJ1-5, with a possible D match to TRBD1 (6 bases). CDR3 size: 16 residues. Germline CDR1 and CDR2: KGHSH and LQKENI. V was cut by 3 bases and J by 1 base, with 13 bases left in between. CDR3 residues: CASSPQGHSSNQPQHF. CDR3 coding DNA: TGTGCCAGCTCACCCCAGGGGCACAGCAGCAATCAGCCCCAGCATTTT.

In its sample, this clone was seen once. This chain connects TRBV5-1 to TRBJ2-7; no definite D call. The V end lost 2 bases, the J end lost 2 bases, and 8 bases lay between the germline ends. The CDR3 sequence is 13 residues long. Germline V CDR1 and CDR2: SGHRS, YFSETQ. The CDR3 loop is CASSFSTTYEQYF. CDR3 bases: TGCGCCAGCAGCTTCAGTACTACCTACGAGCAGTACTTC. Filled out from reference TRBV5-1 and TRBJ2-7, the complete variable domain reads KAGVTQTPRYLIKTRGQQVTLSCSPISGHRSVSWYQQTPGQGLQFLFEYFSETQRNKGNFPGRFSGRQFSNSRSEMNVSTLELGDSALYLCASSFSTTYEQYFGPGTRLTVT.

This clone was seen just once. The CDR3 nucleotides are TGTGCCAGCATGGCAGTCAATCAGCCCCAGCATTTT. Residues: CASMAVNQPQHF. The rearrangement joins TRBV6-5 to TRBJ1-5, with no clear D. V was cut by 7 bases and J by 3 bases, with 7 bases left in between. This CDR3 is built from 12 residues. Per germline, CDR1 MNHEY and CDR2 SVGAGI.

The chain links TRBV5-4 to TRBJ1-1, with TRBD1 matching over 7 bases. Germline trimming cut 0 bases from V and 10 bases from J; bases unmatched to any gene: 3. This CDR3 spans 12 amino acids. CDR1 is SGHNT, CDR2 YYREEE, per germline (reference sequence). As DNA, the CDR3 is TGTGCCAGCAGCTTGGAGGGGGCGCGAGCTTTCTTT. Translating it yields CASSLEGARAFF.

The chain employs TRBV5-4 and TRBJ2-7; 7 bases agree with TRBD1. The ends lost 7 bases at V and 3 bases at J; junction bases unmatched: 4. The length of the CDR3 is 12 residues. Germline-derived CDR1 and CDR2 are SGHNT and YYREEE (reference sequence). In DNA, the CDR3 is TGTGCCAGCGGCCGGGACAGCTACGAGCAGTACTTC. This encodes CASGRDSYEQYF.